This T cell receptor beta chain was documented in a study of cytotoxic CD8 clonotypes in ibrutinib-treated CLL. The method was immunoSEQ multiplex PCR; TCRdb's version includes in-frame clones alone and lacks a portion of them. In the table there are 200,000 to 250,000 clones, 60% to 80% of which are singletons. Concerning this clone itself: Its antigen is unknown.

Whole-study results and caveats: The study found public clonotypes uncommon, contracting or stable on treatment. Higher clonality was seen at ibrutinib response and a return toward baseline at progression. Patients showed higher baseline clonality than age-matched healthy donors, and it tracked circulating CD8+ T-cell counts.

The starting material was PBMCs, obtained after 12 months of ibrutinib treatment. The clonotype originates from a human donor with chronic lymphocytic leukemia.

The CDR3 loop reads CASRGGQAYTEAFF. CDR3 nucleotides: TGTGCCAGTCGGGGAGGGCAGGCCTACACTGAAGCTTTCTTT. The rearrangement links TRBV19 to TRBJ1-1; D remains unclear. This CDR3 region has 14 residues. V gave up 8 bases and J gave up 3 bases, with 16 bases separating them. Germline V gives CDR1 LNHDA, CDR2 SQIVND (reference sequence).